The TCR beta chain described here comes from a study of T cells in tumors after PD-1 blockade (dated by TCRdb to between 2018 and 2021). Context from the whole study: Patients with prior checkpoint blockade, systemic immunosuppressant use, or recent radiotherapy or other anti-cancer therapy within 4 weeks were excluded. The study performed paired single-cell RNA and TCR sequencing on site-matched tumors from BCC or SCC patients before and after anti-PD-1 therapy. Treatment consisted of either cemiplimab 350 mg every 2 weeks or pembrolizumab 200 mg every 3 weeks. RECIST version 1.1 was the standard used to evaluate clinical response. On average, peripheral blood samples had around 110,000 TCR templates (range roughly 24,000-257,772) and 35,000 to 45,000 unique clonotypes. To compare clonotypes in blood and tumor, bulk TCR sequencing was done on about 9 peripheral blood samples taken from a handful of patients. While on anti-PD-1 treatment, some of the patients also continued taking daily vismodegib 150 mg.

Study-level results and caveats: Where the novel T cell clones came from was not identified, and possible sources could include lymphoid organs or rare unexpanded clones inside the tumor or in the tumor periphery. Roughly 38% of TCR clonotypes from the tumor were detected in blood, and certain novel exhausted tumor clones were present in blood collected before treatment, which suggests recruitment from the periphery.

This clone was recorded only once. What antigen it recognizes has not been identified. No much larger clone exists at a distance of one base, and base qualities are not known. Explained via the paper, the time point label denotes: after anti-PD-1 therapy. For bulk TCRbeta sequencing, genomic DNA was extracted from tumor biopsies or peripheral blood, and input amounts ranged from roughly 600 ng to 6,500 ng. Every patient had histologically proven advanced or metastatic basal or squamous cell carcinoma and was a poor candidate for surgical resection. The basal cell carcinoma cohort was made up of about 10 patients, and bulk tumor TCR sequencing was performed for about 8 of these patients. Including cysteine and phenylalanine, the CDR3 has 13 amino acids. CDR3 DNA is the only sequence kept; it has 39 bases, read in frame from the first base. Relative to germline, V is 3 bases shorter and J is 2 bases shorter, with 7 bases between their ends.

Deep TCRbeta sequencing was performed with the immunoSEQ platform. Processing in the source paper ran as follows. Only productive rearrangements were exported from the immunoSEQ Analyzer for further analysis. T cell phenotypes were assigned to bulk TCRbeta clonotypes by matching the clonotypes to single-cell RNA+TCR-seq clones with the same TCRbeta sequence. Clone enrichment in tumor was calculated as tumor frequency divided by PBMC frequency from bulk TCR sequencing. TCRs were grouped by GLIPH into specificity groups, defined as clusters of distinct TCRs likely recognizing common antigens via shared CDR3 motifs. Entries here come from immuneACCESS through TCRdb and include only in-frame sequences with V and J called. Some clones fail to appear in such tables; in the studies checked, an unresolved V gene covers under half of the shortfall, and the cause of the remainder is unknown. V and J calls and clone size are those listed in that table; D and trimming were worked out from the DNA. Here the sample has almost 35,000 clones; 73% occur a single time. Around 40% of the sample goes to the ten largest clones.

Recombination joined TRBV12-3 or TRBV12-4 with TRBJ1-1, and possibly TRBD1, on 5 matching bases. Sequenced here: PBMCs, sampled after anti-PD-1 treatment. This clonotype was obtained from a human donor with basal cell carcinoma. The bases read TGTGCCAGCAGTTTGACAGAAAACACTGAAGCTTTCTTT. Translated, it reads CASSLTENTEAFF.